A single sample gave rise to the 29 T cell receptor beta chains below, sequenced in a study of tumor-infiltrating lymphocytes in primary liver carcinoma. Both blood RNA, taken from unsorted whole blood, and germline DNA were extracted. Reverse transcription of about 500 ng total RNA with a constant-region primer produced TCR beta cDNA. Modified slightly, ARM-PCR produced TCR beta libraries over three nested multiplex PCR rounds. The study ran its first two PCR rounds for around 10 cycles each, using TRBV1-TRBV30 forward primers and a C-beta reverse primer. One entry per CDR3 protein, called by TCRdb with MiXCR from the multiplex PCR reads. The sample lists hundreds of thousands of distinct CDR3 sequences; 60% to 80% were seen once. Input material: peripheral blood. Receptors were obtained from a man in his forties with primary liver carcinoma and hepatitis B virus infection.

This chain links TRBV21-1 with TRBJ2-5; the D call in the table, TRBD1, was not verified against the DNA. TRBV21-1 is a pseudogene locus. This CDR3 has 13 residues. CDR3 in DNA: TGTGCCAGCCGAGTGGGGACGGTTGAGACCCAGTACTTC. Translation gives CASRVGTVETQYF.

Comments on this clonotype: Possible read error: a much larger clone is one base away. The chain joins TRBV6-2 or TRBV6-3 to TRBJ2-5; D possibly corresponds to TRBD1 (6 bases). V was pared by 6 bases and J by 5 bases, with 13 bases between. This CDR3 has 13 residues. Germline values: CDR1 MNHEY, CDR2 SVGEGT. For the CDR3, the DNA is TGTGCCAGCAGAGGAACAGGGATGGAGACCCAGTACTTC. Residues: CASRGTGMETQYF.

This clonotype was detected a few times. The CDR3 protein is CATSGTGTYEQYF. CDR3 nucleotide sequence: TGTGCCACCAGTGGGACGGGGACCTACGAGCAGTACTTC. The rearrangement uses TRBV24-1 and TRBJ2-7, with a tentative D call TRBD2 (5 bases). Germline V lookup: CDR1 KGHDR, CDR2 SFDVKD. V was cut by 5 bases and J by 2 bases, with 9 bases left in between. There are 13 residues in the CDR3.

A remark on this clonotype: A read error may explain this, as a much larger clone is one base away. The chain joins TRBV12-3 or TRBV12-4 to TRBJ2-7, with TRBD2 matching over 9 bases. This CDR3 has 16 amino acids. CDR3: CACSLFRGRAGYEQYF. In nucleotides, the CDR3 is TGTGCCTGCAGTTTATTCCGCGGGAGGGCCGGCTACGAGCAGTACTTC.

On this clonotype: A single base separates this from a much larger clone, so it may be a read error. This chain joins TRBV4-3 and TRBJ1-4; D call uncertain. Germline CDR1 reads LGHNA; CDR2 reads YSLEER. This CDR3 is 15 amino acids long. This CDR3 reads CASSQDGVRHEKLCF. The CDR3 DNA reads as TGCGCCAGCAGCCAAGACGGGGTGCGGCATGAGAAACTGTGTTTT.

In this sample, this clonotype turned up a few times. The DNA for the CDR3 is TGTGCCACCAGTGATTTGAAGGTCCCTCAGGGAGCTTTCTTT. It is translated as CATSDLKVPQGAFF. V is TRBV24-1 and J is TRBJ1-1, with a weak D call TRBD1 (5 bases). This CDR3 spans 14 amino acids. CDR1 and CDR2 from the germline V gene are KGHDR and SFDVKD. The V and J ends lost 0 bases and 10 bases respectively, with 14 bases between them.

Of note for this clonotype: An end of the junction differs from the germline gene, which may be a read error. This rearrangement joins TRBV5-1 to TRBJ2-1; TRBD2 agrees at 11 bases. The CDR3 loop spans 15 amino acids. Germline V gene data show CDR1 as SGHRS and CDR2 as YFSETQ. The CDR3 region has the DNA TGCGACAGCAGCGCAGGACTAGCGGGTTTGGGTGAGCAGTTCTTC. As protein: CDSSAGLAGLGEQFF.

A single count supports this clonotype. One end of the junction is discordant with germline, which a read error may explain. The rearrangement links TRBV29-1 to TRBJ2-1; D ambiguous. The CDR3 consists of 13 residues. Per the germline V gene, CDR1 is SQVTM and CDR2 is ANQGSEA. CDR3 coding DNA: TGCAGCGTTGCAGTCGGCATCTACAACGAGCAGTTCTTC. Protein: CSVAVGIYNEQFF.

This clonotype was seen at least ten times. The V gene is TRBV12-3 or TRBV12-4, the J gene TRBJ2-7, with D maybe TRBD2 (7 bases). The CDR3 has 17 amino acids. V was clipped by 5 bases and J by 6 bases, with 26 bases between them. CDR3 coding DNA: TGTGCCAGCAGTACATTTGTGGGGGGGCGAGATGTCAGCGAGCAGTACTTC. As protein: CASSTFVGGRDVSEQYF.

In this sample, this clonotype turned up many times. The chain employs TRBV29-1 and TRBJ2-7; possibly TRBD1 for D (5 bases). Trimming removed 5 bases from V and 4 bases from J, with 12 bases in between. This CDR3 is built from 12 residues. Germline V gene sequence: CDR1 SQVTM, CDR2 ANQGSEA. As DNA, the CDR3 is TGCAGCGTTCGCAGGGCTTCATACGAGCAGTACTTC. It codes for CSVRRASYEQYF.

This chain uses TRBV28 with TRBJ1-1; D is uncertain. Per the germline V gene, CDR1 is MDHEN and CDR2 is SYDVKM. The ends were cut back, 3 bases at V and 0 bases at J, with 5 bases in the middle. CDR3 length equals 13 residues. Written as DNA, the CDR3 is TGTGCCAGCAGTTTCCGGTTGAACACTGAAGCTTTCTTT. This translates into CASSFRLNTEAFF.

On this clonotype: One base away lies a much larger clone, so this may be a sequencing read error. This rearrangement joins TRBV4-1 to TRBJ2-1; 8 nucleotides agree with TRBD1. V was pared by 1 base and J by 11 bases, with 10 bases of the junction left unmatched. Germline V gene data show CDR1 as MGHRA and CDR2 as YSYEKL. The CDR3 contains 15 residues. Written as DNA, the CDR3 is TGCGCCAGCAGCCAAGTCGGACAGGGCGGGAATAAGCAGTTCTTC. As protein: CASSQVGQGGNKQFF.

Concerning this clonotype itself: A junction boundary mismatches the germline segment, possibly from a read error. This chain connects TRBV30 to TRBJ2-7, with D possibly being TRBD2 (5 bases). CDR1 GTSNPN and CDR2 SVGIG come from the germline V gene (reference sequence). The CDR3 covers 13 residues. CDR3 nucleotides: TGTGCCTTGAGTGTTGGCGGGTGGCTCGAGCAGTACTTC. Amino acids: CALSVGGWLEQYF.

This clonotype occurred a few times. The chain employs TRBV4-2 and TRBJ2-7, with 7 nucleotides matching TRBD2. CDR1 and CDR2 from the germline V gene are LGHNA and YNFKEQ. The CDR3 is made up of 20 amino acids. V shed 0 bases and J 2 bases; nucleotides not matched to a gene: 19. The CDR3: CASSQDSASGSLKAPYEQYF. The CDR3 bases are TGTGCCAGCAGCCAAGATAGTGCTAGCGGCAGCCTTAAGGCCCCCTACGAGCAGTACTTC.

V is TRBV9 and J is TRBJ2-1; 7 nucleotides agree with TRBD2. With 4 bases clipped from V and 6 bases from J, the junction kept 4 bases outside the gene matches. The CDR3 runs to 13 residues. From germline, CDR1 is SGDLS and CDR2 YYNGEE. The CDR3 sequence: CASSIGTTNEQFF. The DNA for the CDR3 is TGTGCCAGCAGCATTGGGACTACCAATGAGCAGTTCTTC.

Regarding this clonotype: Mismatch with germline at one junction end may stem from a read error. The chain recombines TRBV4-3 with TRBJ2-1; D tentatively fits TRBD1 or TRBD2 (5 bases each). This CDR3 has 14 residues. Germline-derived CDR1 and CDR2 are LGHNA and YSLEER. This CDR3 is CAGSQGTDFDEQFF. CDR3 DNA sequence: TGCGCCGGCAGCCAAGGGACCGATTTCGACGAGCAGTTCTTC.

This sequence joins TRBV11-2 and TRBJ2-1, with unresolved D. This CDR3 has 14 amino acids. V was cut by 3 bases and J by 5 bases, with 11 bases left in between. Germline assignment: CDR1 SGHAT and CDR2 FQNNGV. In nucleotides, the CDR3 is TGTGCCAGCAGCTTGTTGGGGTACGACAATGAGCAGTTCTTC. Protein: CASSLLGYDNEQFF.

On this clonotype itself: This may be a read error: a much more frequent sequence differs by one nucleotide. The rearrangement uses TRBV4-1 and TRBJ2-7; 8 bases match TRBD2. The CDR3 runs 16 residues. Germline CDR1 MGHRA, CDR2 YSYEKL. CDR3 in DNA: TGCGCCAACAGCCAAGATAGTACTAGCGGCACCTACGAGCAGTACTTC. Its translation: CANSQDSTSGTYEQYF.

Points on this clonotype: This sequence may be a read error, since a much larger clone differs from it by one base. The gene calls are TRBV12-3 or TRBV12-4 and TRBJ2-2; no clear D gene. V lost 0 bases to trimming and J lost 4 bases, with 6 bases between them. The CDR3 runs 14 residues. CDR3 DNA: TGTGCCAGCAGTTTAGCCGAGACCACCGGGGAGCTGTTTTTT. Translating gives CASSLAETTGELFF.

Comment on this clonotype: The CDR3 does not close with the conserved phenylalanine or tryptophan, likely indicating a read error. The V gene is TRBV7-9, the J gene TRBJ2-7, with D maybe TRBD2 (7 bases). The V gene's germline CDR1 is SEHNR and CDR2 FQNEAQ (reference sequence). The CDR3 length is 14 residues. The ends were cut back, 2 bases at V and 5 bases at J, with 13 bases in the middle. CDR3 in DNA: TGTGCCAGCAGCTTATCGGCGGGGGCCGACGAGCAGTACATC. This codes for CASSLSAGADEQYI.

This clonotype was counted a single time. Likely a read error: the CDR3 ends without its conserved phenylalanine or tryptophan. The rearrangement joins TRBV6-1 to TRBJ2-7, with D maybe TRBD2 (6 bases). The CDR3 has 15 amino acids. CDR1 is MNHNS and CDR2 is SASEGT in the germline V gene. The V end lost 4 bases, the J end lost 2 bases, and 15 bases lay between the germline ends. CDR3 in DNA: TGTGCCAGCAGTGTTGGGGGGAGGACACCCTACGAGCAGTACTTA. Residues: CASSVGGRTPYEQYL.

The table lists this clonotype with a few counts. This chain joins TRBV28 and TRBJ2-2, with TRBD2 as a possible D gene (5 bases). CDR3 length equals 19 residues. CDR1 and CDR2 (germline): MDHEN, SYDVKM. Deletions cut 1 base from V and 0 bases from J, with 18 bases between. CDR3 in DNA: TGTGCCAGCAGTTTATACCCGTACAGCGGACTGACGAACACCGGGGAGCTGTTTTTT. As protein: CASSLYPYSGLTNTGELFF.

This clonotype was seen once. A much larger clone differs by one base, so this may be a read error. The chain uses TRBV5-6 and TRBJ2-1; 7 nucleotides align to TRBD2. Germline trimming cut 4 bases from V and 2 bases from J; bases unmatched to any gene: 27. This CDR3 is 22 amino acids long. Germline lookup yields CDR1 SGHDT and CDR2 YYEEEE. CDR3 sequence: CASSPARGDGAGLLWAYNEQFF. CDR3 DNA: TGTGCCAGCAGCCCTGCGAGAGGCGATGGAGCGGGACTCCTATGGGCCTACAATGAGCAGTTCTTC.

Judged by abundance, this clonotype is medium-sized (0.01 to 0.1%). The rearrangement uses TRBV29-1 and TRBJ2-7, with 7 positions matching TRBD1. Germline CDR1 reads SQVTM; CDR2 reads ANQGSEA. The CDR3 has 14 residues. The V segment lost 6 bases and the J segment 7 bases; nucleotides outside the gene matches: 15. CDR3 in amino acids: CSVPDRVDQVEQYF. The CDR3 DNA follows: TGCAGCGTCCCAGACAGGGTGGATCAGGTTGAGCAGTACTTC.

With respect to this clonotype: An end of the junction does not agree with germline; a read error may underlie this. The V gene is TRBV5-5, the J gene TRBJ1-2; weak D call: TRBD1 (5 bases). Looked up from germline, CDR1 is SGHKS and CDR2 is YYEKEE (reference sequence). This CDR3 spans 12 amino acids. CDR3 bases: TGTGCCAGCAGCGGAGGGGACTATAGCTACACCTTC. It translates to CASSGGDYSYTF. The variable domain in full, with the rest retrieved from reference TRBV5-5 and TRBJ1-2, is DAGVTQSPTHLIKTRGQQVTLRCSPISGHKSVSWYQQVLGQGPQFIFQYYEKEERGRGNFPDRFSARQFPNYSSELNVNALLLGDSALYLCASSGGDYSYTFGSGTRLTVV.

This clonotype was seen ten or more times. The V and J genes are TRBV12-3 or TRBV12-4 and TRBJ2-3; D remains ambiguous. Between the trimmed V and J ends, which lost 7 bases and 6 bases, there was a span of 11 bases. The CDR3 totals 12 residues. CDR3 amino acids: CASTIAGDTQYF. CDR3 DNA sequence: TGTGCCAGCACCATAGCCGGGGATACGCAGTATTTT.

This clonotype was detected a few times. The CDR3 coding sequence is TGTGCCAGCAGCCCTCGGGGCGGGTTTGCCCAGAATTCACCCCTCCACTTT. Its protein is CASSPRGGFAQNSPLHF. The chain has TRBV7-9 and TRBJ1-6, with a possible D match to TRBD1 (5 bases). The germline V and J ends were trimmed by 5 bases and 7 bases, with 21 bases remaining between them. Germline assignment: CDR1 SEHNR and CDR2 FQNEAQ (reference sequence). CDR3 length equals 17 residues.

The chain is built from TRBV5-4 and TRBJ2-5; weak D call: TRBD2 (6 bases). Germline V gives CDR1 SGHNT, CDR2 YYREEE (reference sequence). V dropped 7 bases and J dropped 5 bases, with 24 bases sitting between them. The CDR3 covers 16 residues. The CDR3 sequence is CASCGTTVGRMETQYF. CDR3 bases: TGTGCCAGCTGCGGAACCACAGTGGGGAGGATGGAGACCCAGTACTTC.

A remark on this clonotype: At one end the junction does not follow the germline gene, possibly because of a read error. The genes are TRBV28 and TRBJ1-2, with D possibly matching TRBD1 (6 bases). This CDR3 spans 13 amino acids. Germline lookup yields CDR1 MDHEN and CDR2 SYDVKM. The CDR3: CASNLRPGVGYTF. The CDR3 region has the DNA TGTGCCAGCAATTTAAGACCAGGGGTGGGCTACACCTTC.